Listed here are 18 T cell receptor beta chains from one sample, sequenced in a study of PD-1 blockade in classical Hodgkin lymphoma. All patients relapsed after autologous stem cell transplantation, and brentuximab vedotin exposure varied. The table came from immunoSEQ multiplex PCR; TCRdb's copy has only in-frame clones and leaves some out. The data show about 41,000 clones, around 75% seen once. The material sequenced was peripheral blood mononuclear cells (PBMCs), taken at baseline. The receptor source for this set is a human donor with classical Hodgkin lymphoma.

This chain uses TRBV15 with TRBJ2-7, with a tentative D call TRBD1 (5 bases). The CDR3 is 15 amino acids. Per germline, CDR1 LNHNV and CDR2 YYDKDF (reference sequence). Trimming stripped 5 bases from V and 5 bases from J, with 19 bases between. The CDR3 loop reads CATSGVLPPGHEQYF. The DNA for the CDR3 is TGTGCCACCAGCGGGGTGCTTCCCCCAGGGCACGAGCAGTACTTC.

The V call is TRBV6-5, the J call TRBJ1-1; D is uncertain. CDR1 MNHEY and CDR2 SVGAGI come from the germline V gene. The CDR3 spans 14 residues. Trimming cost V 6 bases and J 1 base, with 12 bases left between them. The CDR3 here is CASRGRSSNTEAFF. Written as DNA, the CDR3 is TGTGCCAGCAGAGGGAGGAGTTCGAACACTGAAGCTTTCTTT.

The V gene is TRBV6-4, the J gene TRBJ2-2; D is perhaps TRBD2 (5 bases). Trimming removed 8 bases from V and 2 bases from J, with 6 bases in between. The germline V gene encodes CDR1 MRHNA and CDR2 SNTAGT. The CDR3 is made up of 12 amino acids. CDR3 DNA sequence: TGTGCCAGCGGGAGTAACACCGGGGAGCTGTTTTTT. It codes for CASGSNTGELFF.

This rearrangement joins TRBV19 to TRBJ1-5, with D perhaps matching TRBD1 (5 bases). Trimming cost V 8 bases and J 7 bases, with 18 bases left between them. The CDR3 covers 14 residues. Germline loops: CDR1 LNHDA, CDR2 SQIVND (reference sequence). CDR3 region: CASRPDSGGQPQHF. The CDR3 nucleotides read TGTGCCAGTCGACCCGACAGTGGAGGCCAGCCCCAGCATTTT. The full variable domain, rest sourced from reference TRBV19 and TRBJ1-5, is DGGITQSPKYLFRKEGQNVTLSCEQNLNHDAMYWYRQDPGQGLRLIYYSQIVNDFQKGDIAEGYSVSREKKESFPLTVTSAQKNPTAFYLCASRPDSGGQPQHFGDGTRLSIL.

CDR3 sequence (DNA): TGTGCCAGCAGCCCCGCAGGGCCCGAGACCCAGTACTTC. It encodes CASSPAGPETQYF. J is TRBJ2-5 and V is TRBV7-9; D is perhaps TRBD1 (5 bases). CDR1 and CDR2 from the germline V gene are SEHNR and FQNEAQ (reference sequence). V was cut by 5 bases and J by 5 bases, with 12 bases left in between. The CDR3 runs 13 residues. The complete variable domain, with remaining parts taken from reference TRBV7-9 and TRBJ2-5, reads DTGVSQNPRHKITKRGQNVTFRCDPISEHNRLYWYRQTLGQGPEFLTYFQNEAQLEKSRLLSDRFSAERPKGSFSTLEIQRTEQGDSAMYLCASSPAGPETQYFGPGTRLLVL.

The chain carries TRBV7-9 and TRBJ2-7; 7 bases are shared with TRBD1. This CDR3 contains 15 residues. J lost 0 bases, V lost 5 bases, and 7 bases had no gene match. CDR1 SEHNR and CDR2 FQNEAQ come from the germline V gene (reference sequence). Here the CDR3 reads CASSPGQAHSYEQYF. CDR3 DNA sequence: TGTGCCAGCAGCCCCGGACAGGCCCACTCCTACGAGCAGTACTTC.

This clone was seen a few times. The CDR3 sequence: CASSGTAAYGYTF. The CDR3 region has the DNA TGTGCCAGCAGTGGGACAGCCGCCTATGGCTACACCTTC. The chain combines TRBV28 with TRBJ1-2, with 7 positions matching TRBD1. V dropped 5 bases and J dropped 4; count of bases not matched to a gene: 4. The CDR3 sequence is 13 residues long. Germline values: CDR1 MDHEN, CDR2 SYDVKM.

The J gene is TRBJ2-7, the V gene TRBV5-1; D not resolved. Germline assignment: CDR1 SGHRS and CDR2 YFSETQ. Deletions cut 4 bases from V and 5 bases from J, with 16 bases between. The CDR3 has 14 residues. The CDR3 coding sequence is TGCGCCAGCAGCAAAAGGACGGGCCTGGACGAGCAGTACTTC. It codes for CASSKRTGLDEQYF.

The rearrangement joins TRBV19 to TRBJ1-2; D is ambiguous. Germline V gene sequence: CDR1 LNHDA, CDR2 SQIVND (reference sequence). The CDR3 is 14 amino acids. Trimming removed 1 base at V and 2 bases at J, with 8 bases between. CDR3: CASSIGGLNYGYTF. In DNA form, the CDR3 reads TGTGCCAGTAGTATAGGGGGTCTGAACTATGGCTACACCTTC.

This sequence joins TRBV11-2 and TRBJ2-7; possibly TRBD1 for D (5 bases). The V end lost 6 bases, the J end lost 4 bases, and 13 bases lay between the germline ends. The germline V gene has CDR1 SGHAT and CDR2 FQNNGV. The CDR3 covers 13 residues. CDR3 in DNA: TGTGCCAGCAGTTACAAAGGGGAATACGAGCAGTACTTC. Its translation is CASSYKGEYEQYF.

This chain connects TRBV4-2 to TRBJ2-7; 11 nucleotides agree with TRBD2. The germline V gene encodes CDR1 LGHNA and CDR2 YNFKEQ. The CDR3 runs 17 residues. The junction had 6 bases not matched to a gene; V was cut back by 0 bases and J by 2 bases. The CDR3 loop reads CASSQDATSGTTYEQYF. The CDR3 DNA follows: TGTGCCAGCAGCCAAGACGCGACTAGCGGGACCACCTACGAGCAGTACTTC.

The V call is TRBV15, the J call TRBJ2-7; TRBD1 matches at 9 bases. The germline gives CDR1 LNHNV, CDR2 YYDKDF (reference sequence). Trimming took 4 bases from V and 2 from J; bases not matched to a gene: 9. The CDR3 totals 16 residues. The CDR3 sequence is CATSINPGQGTYEQYF. The CDR3 DNA reads TGTGCCACCAGCATCAATCCGGGACAGGGTACCTACGAGCAGTACTTC.

V is TRBV6-4 and J is TRBJ2-2, with 10 bases identical to TRBD2. The germline gives CDR1 MRHNA, CDR2 SNTAGT. V gave up 5 bases and J gave up 6 bases; unmatched junction bases: 3. This CDR3 is built from 14 residues. The CDR3 sequence: CASSTGTSAGELFF. The CDR3 DNA sequence: TGTGCCAGCAGTACCGGGACTAGCGCCGGGGAGCTGTTTTTT.

The chain recombines TRBV27 with TRBJ1-2; 10 bases fit TRBD1. The V gene's germline CDR1 is MNHEY and CDR2 SMNVEV (reference sequence). The V gene end was trimmed by 5 bases and the J gene end by 3 bases; junction bases not matched to a gene: 15. The CDR3 contains 18 residues. CDR3 sequence reads: CASSTVPGQGIPYYGYTF. The CDR3 DNA reads as TGTGCCAGCAGTACAGTTCCGGGACAGGGGATCCCCTACTATGGCTACACCTTC.

This rearrangement joins TRBV7-3 to TRBJ2-3; 8 bases fit TRBD2. The germline V gene has CDR1 SGHTA and CDR2 FQGTGA. The CDR3 is made up of 16 amino acids. The ends lost 1 base at V and 0 bases at J; junction bases unmatched: 3. The CDR3 spells CASSLRPSGSTDTQYF. For the CDR3, the DNA is TGTGCCAGCAGCTTAAGGCCTAGCGGGAGCACAGATACGCAGTATTTT.

The chain employs TRBV10-3 and TRBJ2-3; 8 bases are shared with TRBD2. There are 17 residues in the CDR3. Germline V CDR1 and CDR2: ENHRY, SYGVKD. After removal of 7 bases from V and 5 bases from J, the junction contained 17 bases not matched to a gene. CDR3 DNA sequence: TGTGCCATCACCCCAGTGAGGAGCGGGAGTCCAGGAGATACGCAGTATTTT. This encodes CAITPVRSGSPGDTQYF.

This clone was seen only a few times. Relative to the germline gene, one junction end is altered; a read error may explain this. In DNA form, the CDR3 reads TGTGCCAGCAGCGCCCGGGGGACAGGGAGTCCGGAAGGTTTCTTT. It specifies CASSARGTGSPEGFF. The chain links TRBV7-9 to TRBJ1-1, with 9 bases that match TRBD1. This CDR3 spans 15 amino acids. CDR1 is SEHNR and CDR2 is FQNEAQ in the germline V gene (reference sequence). Complete variable domain (other parts from reference TRBV7-9 and TRBJ1-1): DTGVSQNPRHKITKRGQNVTFRCDPISEHNRLYWYRQTLGQGPEFLTYFQNEAQLEKSRLLSDRFSAERPKGSFSTLEIQRTEQGDSAMYLCASSARGTGSPEGFFGQGTRLTVV.

This clone was counted a few times. Sequence at one end of the junction differs from germline and may be a read error. The rearrangement joins TRBV19 to TRBJ1-1; D is undetermined. The CDR3 totals 12 residues. Germline V gives CDR1 LNHDA, CDR2 SQIVND (reference sequence). The CDR3 loop reads CAISPTGRGKRF. CDR3 bases: TGTGCCATCTCGCCGACGGGCCGGGGAAAGAGGTTT.